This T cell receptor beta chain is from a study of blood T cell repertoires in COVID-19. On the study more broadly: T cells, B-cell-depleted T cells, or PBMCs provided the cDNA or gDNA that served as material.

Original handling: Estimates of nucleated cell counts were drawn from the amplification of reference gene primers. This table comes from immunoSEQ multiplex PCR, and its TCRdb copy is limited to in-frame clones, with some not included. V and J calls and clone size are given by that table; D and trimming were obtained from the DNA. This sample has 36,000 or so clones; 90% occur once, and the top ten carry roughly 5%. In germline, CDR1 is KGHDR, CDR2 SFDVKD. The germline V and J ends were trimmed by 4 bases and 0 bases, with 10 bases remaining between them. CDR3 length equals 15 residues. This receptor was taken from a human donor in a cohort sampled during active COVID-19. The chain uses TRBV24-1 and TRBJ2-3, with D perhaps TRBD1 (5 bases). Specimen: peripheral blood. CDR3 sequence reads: CATSEIDSSTDTQYF. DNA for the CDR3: TGTGCCACCAGTGAGATAGACAGTAGCACAGATACGCAGTATTTT.